These 23 T cell receptor beta chains were sequenced from one sample in a study of blood T cell repertoires in COVID-19. Produced via immunoSEQ multiplex PCR; TCRdb's table is partial and in-frame only. Here the sample spans approximately 290,000 clones, around 82% being singletons. Sequences were obtained from peripheral blood. Receptors were obtained from a human donor with COVID-19, enrolled during active disease. The donor label of this sample is uncertain.

The rearrangement joins TRBV5-8 to TRBJ2-1; 9 positions agree with TRBD2. V lost 1 base and J lost 3; bases outside the gene matches: 2. The germline V gene has CDR1 SGHTS and CDR2 YDEGEE. This CDR3 is 15 amino acids long. This CDR3 reads CASSLSSGNYNEQFF. CDR3 nucleotide sequence: TGTGCCAGCAGCTTGTCTAGCGGGAACTACAATGAGCAGTTCTTC.

This rearrangement joins TRBV28 to TRBJ2-1; 8 positions match TRBD2. Germline V CDR1 and CDR2: MDHEN, SYDVKM. The CDR3 has 14 residues. Losses at the gene ends were 6 bases for V and 2 bases for J; bases not matched to a gene: 3. The CDR3 DNA reads as TGTGCCAGCAGAAAGACTAGCGCCTACAATGAGCAGTTCTTC. It is translated as CASRKTSAYNEQFF.

The gene calls are TRBV27 and TRBJ1-6, with 9 nucleotides matching TRBD1. J lost 7 bases, V lost 4 bases, and 5 bases had no gene match. Germline V lookup: CDR1 MNHEY, CDR2 SMNVEV (reference sequence). CDR3 length equals 15 residues. CDR3: CASSSRDRENSPLHF. The CDR3 region has the DNA TGTGCCAGCAGTTCCCGGGACAGGGAAAATTCACCCCTCCACTTT.

The chain carries TRBV5-6 and TRBJ2-5; 14 nucleotides line up with TRBD2. This CDR3 is built from 17 residues. Germline-derived CDR1 and CDR2 are SGHDT and YYEEEE. V was clipped by 4 bases and J by 5 bases; unmatched bases: 10. The CDR3 spells CASSGGTSGRRGETQYF. CDR3 sequence (DNA): TGTGCCAGCAGCGGCGGGACTAGCGGGAGACGGGGGGAGACCCAGTACTTC.

V is TRBV5-4 and J is TRBJ2-1; 12 positions agree with TRBD2. The germline CDR1 and CDR2 sequences are SGHNT and YYREEE (reference sequence). V was clipped by 1 base and J by 9 bases; unmatched bases: 5. This CDR3 comprises 15 residues. The CDR3 region is CASSLRLAGVVEQFF. As DNA, the CDR3 is TGTGCCAGCAGCTTGAGACTAGCGGGAGTGGTTGAGCAGTTCTTC.

The J gene is TRBJ1-2, the V gene TRBV30; 11 nucleotides line up with TRBD1. J gave up 8 bases and V 4 bases, and 9 bases lay outside the gene matches. Germline V gives CDR1 GTSNPN, CDR2 SVGIG (reference sequence). This CDR3 spans 14 amino acids. The CDR3 here is CAWKFGQGALGYTF. DNA for the CDR3: TGTGCCTGGAAATTCGGACAGGGGGCGCTCGGCTACACCTTC.

In regard to this clone: Within the sample, other DNA sequences also encode this same CDR3. The genes are TRBV7-9 and TRBJ1-2; 7 nucleotides align to TRBD1. This CDR3 is built from 14 residues. Germline loops: CDR1 SEHNR, CDR2 FQNEAQ (reference sequence). With 4 bases clipped from V and 2 bases from J, the junction kept 4 bases outside the gene matches. Written as DNA, the CDR3 is TGTGCCAGCAGCTCTCTGACAGGGAACTATGGCTACACCTTC. Its translation: CASSSLTGNYGYTF.

The gene calls are TRBV7-3 and TRBJ2-3, with D perhaps TRBD2 (6 bases). Trimming took 0 bases from V and 0 from J, leaving 10 bases between them. The CDR3 extends over 16 amino acids. The germline gives CDR1 SGHTA, CDR2 FQGTGA. The DNA of the CDR3 is TGTGCCAGCAGCTTAACACCGGGAGCTAGCACAGATACGCAGTATTTT. Translation gives CASSLTPGASTDTQYF.

The V call is TRBV30, the J call TRBJ1-6, with 7 bases aligning to TRBD1. The CDR3 sequence is 13 residues long. With V trimmed by 6 bases and J by 10 bases, 9 bases remained unmatched. Germline V gene lookup returns CDR1 GTSNPN and CDR2 SVGIG (reference sequence). In DNA form, the CDR3 reads TGTGCCTGCAACGACAGGGACGGGTCACCCCTCCACTTT. Its translation is CACNDRDGSPLHF. Based on the CDR3 plus reference TRBV30 and TRBJ1-6, the full variable domain is SQTIHQWPATLVQPVGSPLSLECTVEGTSNPNLYWYRQAAGRGLQLLFYSVGIGQISSEVPQNLSASRPQDRQFILSSKKLLLSDSGFYLCACNDRDGSPLHFGNGTRLTVT.

As to this clone: Other nucleotide sequences in the sample specify the same CDR3. CDR3 loop: CATSRDRAGTEAFF. The CDR3 DNA follows: TGTGCCACCAGCAGGGACAGGGCAGGCACTGAAGCTTTCTTT. The chain has TRBV15 and TRBJ1-1; 8 bases are shared with TRBD1. CDR3 length: 14 amino acids. V dropped 3 bases and J dropped 4; count of bases not matched to a gene: 4. CDR1 and CDR2 from the germline V gene are LNHNV and YYDKDF (reference sequence).

The chain joins TRBV29-1 to TRBJ2-3, with a possible D match to TRBD1 (5 bases). Trimming stripped 7 bases from V and 2 bases from J, with 13 bases between. The CDR3 length is 13 residues. CDR1 and CDR2 (germline): SQVTM, ANQGSEA. The CDR3 is CSARTYNTDTQYF. CDR3 DNA sequence: TGCAGCGCCCGGACATACAACACAGATACGCAGTATTTT.

The rearrangement joins TRBV7-9 to TRBJ2-7; D unclear. V lost 1 base, J lost 7 bases, and 5 bases lay in between. There are 11 residues in the CDR3. Per germline, CDR1 SEHNR and CDR2 FQNEAQ (reference sequence). CDR3 DNA sequence: TGTGCCAGCAGCTTAGTGTCGGAGCAGTACTTC. Translating it yields CASSLVSEQYF.

The chain carries TRBV7-2 and TRBJ2-3; 13 nucleotides align to TRBD2. The germline V gene encodes CDR1 SGHTA and CDR2 FQGNSA. J gave up 3 bases and V 5 bases, and 2 bases lay outside the gene matches. The CDR3 is made up of 15 amino acids. The CDR3 loop reads CASSAGLAGTDTQYF. In DNA, the CDR3 is TGTGCCAGCAGCGCGGGACTAGCGGGAACAGATACGCAGTATTTT.

The V call is TRBV6-5, the J call TRBJ2-7, with 9 bases fitting TRBD1. From germline, CDR1 is MNHEY and CDR2 SVGAGI. This CDR3 region has 15 residues. J was trimmed by 3 bases and V by 2 bases; bases with no gene match: 5. The CDR3 coding sequence is TGTGCCAGCAGTTACGGACAGGGGACCCTCTACGAGCAGTACTTC. As protein: CASSYGQGTLYEQYF.

The chain combines TRBV19 with TRBJ1-1; TRBD1 might be the D (6 bases). Germline assignment: CDR1 LNHDA and CDR2 SQIVND (reference sequence). V was shortened by 6 bases and J by 0 bases, with 14 bases between the two germline ends. The CDR3 totals 15 residues. CDR3 residues: CASSREGGVNTEAFF. CDR3 nucleotides: TGTGCCAGTAGCCGTGAGGGGGGGGTGAACACTGAAGCTTTCTTT. The variable domain in full, with the rest retrieved from reference TRBV19 and TRBJ1-1, is DGGITQSPKYLFRKEGQNVTLSCEQNLNHDAMYWYRQDPGQGLRLIYYSQIVNDFQKGDIAEGYSVSREKKESFPLTVTSAQKNPTAFYLCASSREGGVNTEAFFGQGTRLTVV.

The V and J genes are TRBV2 and TRBJ2-7; D is perhaps TRBD2 (6 bases). The V and J ends lost 6 bases and 3 bases respectively, with 15 bases between them. Germline lookup yields CDR1 SNHLY and CDR2 FYNNEI. The CDR3 contains 14 residues. The CDR3 DNA reads as TGTGCCAGCAGGGAGGGGCGCAGACTCTACGAGCAGTACTTC. Translating gives CASREGRRLYEQYF.

The chain joins TRBV3-1 (or the pseudogene TRBV3-2) to TRBJ1-1; TRBD1 matches at 8 bases. V dropped 7 bases and J dropped 5; count of bases not matched to a gene: 9. The germline CDR1 and CDR2 sequences are LGHDT and YNNKEL (reference sequence). The CDR3 runs 14 residues. The CDR3 DNA reads as TGTGCCAGCAACGTTCAGGGGGCATTTACTGAAGCTTTCTTT. Translated: CASNVQGAFTEAFF.

The V call is TRBV5-1, the J call TRBJ2-2, with D perhaps TRBD1 (6 bases). V lost 2 bases, J lost 1 base, and 12 bases lay in between. Germline V gene data show CDR1 as SGHRS and CDR2 as YFSETQ. The CDR3 has 16 amino acids. The CDR3 sequence is CASSFNGQQNTGELFF. The DNA for the CDR3 is TGCGCCAGCAGCTTTAATGGACAGCAGAACACCGGGGAGCTGTTTTTT.

The rearrangement links TRBV6-6 to TRBJ1-4; the match to TRBD1 covers 9 bases. The CDR3 runs 16 residues. V was pared by 6 bases and J by 8 bases, with 13 bases of the junction left unmatched. Germline V CDR1 and CDR2: MNHNY, SVGAGI (reference sequence). The CDR3 region is CASSPGQGTGWEKLFF. In DNA, the CDR3 is TGTGCCAGCAGCCCAGGCCAGGGGACAGGGTGGGAAAAACTGTTTTTT.

This clone appeared once. The chain has TRBV9 and TRBJ2-3; 10 nucleotides line up with TRBD2. The ends lost 3 bases at V and 8 bases at J; junction bases unmatched: 9. Germline V gene sequence: CDR1 SGDLS, CDR2 YYNGEE. The CDR3 totals 15 residues. This chain's CDR3 is CASSEREGNGVTQYF. CDR3 coding DNA: TGTGCCAGCAGCGAGCGGGAGGGCAACGGTGTTACGCAGTATTTT.

The chain combines TRBV6-1 with TRBJ1-1; D is unclear. Germline loops: CDR1 MNHNS, CDR2 SASEGT. The CDR3 has 14 amino acids. V was shortened by 2 bases and J by 4 bases, with 11 bases between the two germline ends. The CDR3 DNA follows: TGTGCCAGCAGTGAACGGGGTTGGGGCACTGAAGCTTTCTTT. Translated, it gives CASSERGWGTEAFF.

The V call is TRBV19, the J call TRBJ1-1; D is perhaps TRBD1 (6 bases). V lost 6 bases and J 0 bases, leaving 14 bases between the germline ends. Germline V gives CDR1 LNHDA, CDR2 SQIVND (reference sequence). The CDR3 consists of 15 residues. The CDR3 loop is CASRPLGDMNTEAFF. CDR3 DNA sequence: TGTGCCAGTAGGCCCTTGGGGGACATGAACACTGAAGCTTTCTTT. The whole variable domain, remainder taken from reference TRBV19 and TRBJ1-1, is DGGITQSPKYLFRKEGQNVTLSCEQNLNHDAMYWYRQDPGQGLRLIYYSQIVNDFQKGDIAEGYSVSREKKESFPLTVTSAQKNPTAFYLCASRPLGDMNTEAFFGQGTRLTVV.

The J gene is TRBJ1-1, the V gene TRBV29-1; D gene ambiguous. V lost 5 bases, J lost 3 bases, and 13 bases lay in between. The CDR3 is made up of 13 amino acids. Germline lookup yields CDR1 SQVTM and CDR2 ANQGSEA. The CDR3 bases are TGCAGCGTTATTTTCCTGGAGCACACTGAAGCTTTCTTT. This gives the protein CSVIFLEHTEAFF. The complete variable domain, with remaining parts taken from reference TRBV29-1 and TRBJ1-1, reads SAVISQKPSRDICQRGTSLTIQCQVDSQVTMMFWYRQQPGQSLTLIATANQGSEATYESGFVIDKFPISRPNLTFSTLTVSNMSPEDSSIYLCSVIFLEHTEAFFGQGTRLTVV.